The following is a T cell receptor (beta chain) sequence with its context. This clonotype was observed a few times. Its antigen remains undetermined. Base qualities were left out, and no much larger clone turns up one base away. Library preparation used 5' RACE. The listed sequencing device is Illumina MiSeq. TCRdb redid the processing of the public reads, applying fastp at Q25 and MiXCR, and retained in-frame beta chains. Every CDR3 protein is listed once, alongside the most common genes and DNA of its rows. The sample records 40,000 to 60,000 distinct CDR3 sequences, approximately 19% of which are singletons. Of the sample, approximately 3% is held by the ten largest clones. The CDR3 sequence holds 14 residues, the cysteine and phenylalanine included. Of the read, only the CDR3 DNA is kept; its 42 bases are in frame from base 1. The germline V gene provides CDR1 MDHEN and CDR2 SYDVKM. Relative to germline, V is 6 bases shorter and J is 2 bases shorter, with 11 bases between their ends.

This sample was taken from a study of chronic HIV infection and antiretroviral therapy (dated by TCRdb to the mid-2010s). The material sequenced was peripheral blood. This receptor was identified in an adult who had HIV and had not received antiretroviral therapy, or was an uninfected healthy control (not recorded which). This sequence uses TRBV28 and TRBJ1-5; the D gene is unclear. The DNA is as follows: TGTGCCAGCAGCCCCCAGGTTGGCAATCAGCCCCAGCATTTT. This codes for CASSPQVGNQPQHF.